These 17 T cell receptor beta chains share one sample of origin, sequenced in a study of TIL therapy for anti-PD-1-resistant metastatic lung cancer. Specified time point: pre-treatment sample, taken before nivolumab and TIL therapy. The libraries were made with immunoSEQ v3. Profiling relied on immunoSEQ multiplex PCR, and the TCRdb table lists in-frame clones only, not all of them. The sample includes about 52,000 clones, 70% to 80% seen only once; the top ten take 4% to 5.5%. This material consisted of blood, taken at baseline. The receptor source for this set is a woman aged 25-85 years with non-small cell lung cancer.

The V call is TRBV7-8, the J call TRBJ2-2; D is possibly TRBD1 or TRBD2 (5 bases each). The V and J ends lost 1 base and 3 bases respectively, with 12 bases between them. The length of the CDR3 is 16 residues. Germline values: CDR1 SGHVS, CDR2 FQNEAQ. This chain's CDR3 is CASSLGGTPYTGELFF. The CDR3 DNA sequence: TGTGCCAGCAGCTTAGGTGGGACCCCCTACACCGGGGAGCTGTTTTTT.

This chain connects TRBV5-6 to TRBJ1-5; possible D gene TRBD1, 5 bases. The germline V gene has CDR1 SGHDT and CDR2 YYEEEE. With 4 bases removed from V and 1 base from J, the gap between germline ends came to 15 bases. The length of the CDR3 is 16 residues. CDR3 in DNA: TGTGCCAGCAGCATGAGGGGCACCTGGAGCAATCAGCCCCAGCATTTT. Protein sequence: CASSMRGTWSNQPQHF.

The genes are TRBV6-5 and TRBJ2-7, with D possibly being TRBD1 (6 bases). The CDR3 extends over 14 amino acids. Germline V lookup: CDR1 MNHEY, CDR2 SVGAGI. Trimming took 7 bases from V and 2 from J, leaving 15 bases between them. The DNA for the CDR3 is TGTGCCAGCACCAGAGGGGGTCCCGCCTACGAGCAGTACTTC. Translating gives CASTRGGPAYEQYF.

The chain employs TRBV2 and TRBJ2-7, with 8 bases fitting TRBD2. The CDR3 covers 15 residues. With 6 bases clipped from V and 2 bases from J, the junction kept 9 bases outside the gene matches. In germline, CDR1 is SNHLY, CDR2 FYNNEI. CDR3 in amino acids: CASRVLAAKPYEQYF. The CDR3 DNA sequence: TGTGCCAGCAGGGTACTAGCGGCAAAGCCCTACGAGCAGTACTTC. Full variable domain (remainder filled in from reference TRBV2 and TRBJ2-7): EPEVTQTPSHQVTQMGQEVILRCVPISNHLYFYWYRQILGQKVEFLVSFYNNEISEKSEIFDDQFSVERPDGSNFTLKIRSTKLEDSAMYFCASRVLAAKPYEQYFGPGTRLTVT.

Regarding this clone: The junction departs from germline at one end; a sequencing error may be responsible. The genes are TRBV4-1 and TRBJ2-1; TRBD1 agrees at 8 bases. CDR1 and CDR2 from the germline V gene are MGHRA and YSYEKL. This CDR3 contains 13 residues. The CDR3 spells CASSQAGTGFPVF. The CDR3 DNA reads as TGCGCCAGCAGCCAGGCCGGGACAGGCTTCCCTGTCTTC.

The chain couples TRBV11-2 to TRBJ2-1; D might be TRBD2 (7 bases). Trimming pared 2 bases from V and 10 bases from J, leaving 18 bases between. The CDR3 covers 15 residues. Germline assignment: CDR1 SGHAT and CDR2 FQNNGV. For the CDR3, the DNA is TGTGCCAGCAGCTTACTGCGGGGGCGGGTCTGGGAGCAGTTCTTC. Amino acid sequence: CASSLLRGRVWEQFF.

This clone was picked up a small number of times. The J gene is TRBJ1-5, the V gene TRBV11-2; TRBD1 might be the D (6 bases). The CDR3 contains 14 residues. Germline V gene lookup returns CDR1 SGHAT and CDR2 FQNNGV. V lost 3 bases to trimming and J lost 3 bases, with 9 bases between them. The CDR3 protein is CASSLTGNNQPQHF. CDR3 coding DNA: TGTGCCAGCAGCTTGACAGGAAACAATCAGCCCCAGCATTTT.

V gene TRBV9 combines with J gene TRBJ2-7; 10 positions match TRBD2. V lost 4 bases, J lost 6 bases, and 10 bases stayed unmatched. The length of the CDR3 is 15 residues. Germline CDR1 SGDLS, CDR2 YYNGEE. CDR3 nucleotides: TGTGCCAGCAGCCTACGTGGGACTAGCGATCCCGAGCAGTACTTC. This gives the protein CASSLRGTSDPEQYF.

The chain uses TRBV14 and TRBJ2-7; D unresolved. CDR3 length: 12 residues. Germline V gives CDR1 SGHDN, CDR2 FVKESK. Trimming removed 4 bases from V and 4 bases from J, with 8 bases in between. CDR3 in amino acids: CASSPDGYEQYF. The CDR3, as DNA: TGTGCCAGCAGCCCCGACGGGTACGAGCAGTACTTC.

The chain is built from TRBV19 and TRBJ2-5; D might be TRBD1 (5 bases). Per the germline V gene, CDR1 is LNHDA and CDR2 is SQIVND (reference sequence). The CDR3 covers 12 residues. Trimming cost V 6 bases and J 0 bases, with 5 bases left between them. For the CDR3, the DNA is TGTGCCAGTAGAGGGGACCAAGAGACCCAGTACTTC. Residues: CASRGDQETQYF.

The J gene is TRBJ1-3, the V gene TRBV28, with 10 bases aligning to TRBD1. V gave up 6 bases and J gave up 0 bases; unmatched junction bases: 2. The CDR3 runs 15 residues. Germline values: CDR1 MDHEN, CDR2 SYDVKM. This chain's CDR3 is CASRRDRGSGNTIYF. In nucleotides, the CDR3 is TGTGCCAGCAGACGGGACAGGGGCTCTGGAAACACCATATATTTT.

This clone appeared a few times. This rearrangement joins TRBV19 to TRBJ1-5, with D possibly matching TRBD1 (5 bases). The germline gives CDR1 LNHDA, CDR2 SQIVND (reference sequence). Trimming removed 6 bases from V and 5 bases from J, with 14 bases in between. The CDR3 covers 14 residues. The DNA for the CDR3 is TGTGCCAGTAGCCAGGGTATTGGACATCAGCCCCAGCATTTT. Translating it yields CASSQGIGHQPQHF. Looking up the rest from reference TRBV19 and TRBJ1-5 gives the full variable domain: DGGITQSPKYLFRKEGQNVTLSCEQNLNHDAMYWYRQDPGQGLRLIYYSQIVNDFQKGDIAEGYSVSREKKESFPLTVTSAQKNPTAFYLCASSQGIGHQPQHFGDGTRLSIL.

V and J are TRBV6-5 and TRBJ1-1; D is possibly TRBD1 (5 bases). Germline assignment: CDR1 MNHEY and CDR2 SVGAGI. Trimming removed 0 bases from V and 7 bases from J, with 12 bases in between. This CDR3 is built from 14 residues. CDR3 protein: CASSYSKWGGEAFF. CDR3 nucleotides: TGTGCCAGCAGTTACTCGAAATGGGGGGGTGAAGCTTTCTTT.

The chain employs TRBV9 and TRBJ2-5; a possible D gene is TRBD2 (6 bases). The CDR3 sequence is 15 residues long. V was shortened by 0 bases and J by 5 bases, with 14 bases between the two germline ends. From germline, CDR1 is SGDLS and CDR2 YYNGEE. The DNA of the CDR3 is TGTGCCAGCAGCGTAGGGGTAGCGGCTGGGGAGACCCAGTACTTC. Translated: CASSVGVAAGETQYF.

V gene TRBV6-5 combines with J gene TRBJ2-2; TRBD2 might be the D (5 bases). CDR1 and CDR2 (germline): MNHEY, SVGAGI. The CDR3 totals 16 residues. Between the trimmed V and J ends, which lost 0 bases and 2 bases, there was a span of 10 bases. The CDR3 nucleotides read TGTGCCAGCAGTTACTCGTATCTAGCTAACACCGGGGAGCTGTTTTTT. Translation gives CASSYSYLANTGELFF.

The chain uses TRBV19 and TRBJ2-7, with D possibly being TRBD1 (5 bases). This CDR3 is built from 15 residues. V was clipped by 4 bases and J by 0 bases, with 13 bases between them. Germline values: CDR1 LNHDA, CDR2 SQIVND (reference sequence). The CDR3 DNA sequence: TGTGCCAGTAGTAGGACGCAGGGCGACTCCTACGAGCAGTACTTC. It specifies CASSRTQGDSYEQYF.

This clone was counted between two and nine times. J is TRBJ2-7 and V is TRBV5-4, with D unclear. Germline CDR1 and CDR2: SGHNT and YYREEE (reference sequence). The length of the CDR3 is 12 residues. Trimming left V 4 bases short and J 7 bases short, with 12 bases between. CDR3 amino acids: CASSLEQGEQYF. CDR3 nucleotides: TGTGCCAGCAGCCTTGAACAAGGGGAGCAGTACTTC.